The 26 T cell receptor beta chains below were found in one sample sequenced in a study of blood T cell repertoires in COVID-19. The data were produced by immunoSEQ multiplex PCR, yet TCRdb's version contains in-frame clones alone and is incomplete. The repertoire has approximately 210,000 clones, 86% of them found once; the top ten carry roughly 2.3%. Sample: peripheral blood. These receptors were collected from a man younger than 45 who had recovered from COVID-19.

V is TRBV7-9 and J is TRBJ2-7; 7 bases line up with TRBD1. Germline values: CDR1 SEHNR, CDR2 FQNEAQ (reference sequence). The junction had 5 bases not matched to a gene; V was cut back by 4 bases and J by 2 bases. The length of the CDR3 is 14 residues. The CDR3 DNA reads TGTGCCAGCAGCTACGGGACAGCCACCTACGAGCAGTACTTC. Encoded protein: CASSYGTATYEQYF.

This chain connects TRBV5-1 to TRBJ2-1; 7 bases align to TRBD1. This CDR3 is built from 15 residues. V shed 0 bases, J shed 7 bases, and the junction held 7 bases outside the gene matches. From germline, CDR1 is SGHRS and CDR2 YFSETQ. Written as DNA, the CDR3 is TGCGCCAGCAGCTTGGACGAGAGGGACAGAAATGAGCAGTTCTTC. It translates to CASSLDERDRNEQFF.

The chain employs TRBV2 and TRBJ1-4, with 7 bases lining up with TRBD1. J lost 8 bases, V lost 1 base, and 16 bases had no gene match. The CDR3 runs 18 residues. The germline CDR1 and CDR2 sequences are SNHLY and FYNNEI. CDR3 DNA: TGTGCCAGCAGTGAAGGACTAATTCGACAGGGATGGGAAGAAAAACTGTTTTTT. Translation: CASSEGLIRQGWEEKLFF.

The chain combines TRBV30 with TRBJ1-1; D gene ambiguous. Trimming pared 4 bases from V and 8 bases from J, leaving 17 bases between. The length of the CDR3 is 13 residues. Germline values: CDR1 GTSNPN, CDR2 SVGIG (reference sequence). Here the CDR3 DNA reads TGTGCCTGGATTCACGTTCAGAGGTCGGAAGCTTTCTTT. Amino acids: CAWIHVQRSEAFF.

J is TRBJ2-2 and V is TRBV18; D may be TRBD1 (6 bases). Deletions cut 6 bases from V and 5 bases from J, with 10 bases between. The CDR3 sequence is 13 residues long. Germline CDR1 reads KGHSH; CDR2 reads LQKENI. The CDR3 loop is CASSRTETGELFF. In nucleotides, the CDR3 is TGTGCCAGCTCCAGGACAGAAACCGGGGAGCTGTTTTTT.

This rearrangement joins TRBV7-2 to TRBJ2-3; 9 bases align to TRBD2. The CDR3 runs 15 residues. V shed 1 base and J 5 bases; nucleotides not matched to a gene: 4. In germline, CDR1 is SGHTA, CDR2 FQGNSA. CDR3 DNA: TGTGCCAGCAGCTTAGGCGGGGGGGCGATAGATACGCAGTATTTT. Translation: CASSLGGGAIDTQYF. The full variable domain, completed using reference TRBV7-2 and TRBJ2-3, is GAGVSQSPSNKVTEKGKDVELRCDPISGHTALYWYRQSLGQGLEFLIYFQGNSAPDKSGLPSDRFSAERTGGSVSTLTIQRTQQEDSAVYLCASSLGGGAIDTQYFGPGTRLTVL.

The chain carries TRBV5-6 and TRBJ2-1; D is possibly TRBD1 (5 bases). The CDR3 spans 13 residues. The V end was cut by 5 bases, the J end by 4 bases, with 10 bases between. Germline CDR1 SGHDT, CDR2 YYEEEE. The CDR3: CASSFRQYNEQFF. The CDR3 DNA is TGTGCCAGCAGTTTCCGACAGTACAATGAGCAGTTCTTC.

The rearrangement joins TRBV25-1 to TRBJ1-1; tentative D call: TRBD1 (6 bases). The CDR3 is made up of 14 amino acids. The ends were cut back, 5 bases at V and 4 bases at J, with 14 bases in the middle. The germline gives CDR1 MGHDK, CDR2 SYGVNS. The CDR3 coding sequence is TGTGCCAGCAGTCAAACAGGGTTTGGCACTGAAGCTTTCTTT. Translating it yields CASSQTGFGTEAFF.

This sequence joins TRBV15 and TRBJ1-2; D not resolved. The germline V and J ends were trimmed by 0 bases and 4 bases, with 9 bases remaining between them. CDR3 size: 14 residues. Germline CDR1 reads LNHNV; CDR2 reads YYDKDF (reference sequence). Written as DNA, the CDR3 is TGTGCCACCAGCAGAGATAGCAGCTTCTATGGCTACACCTTC. It encodes CATSRDSSFYGYTF.

This chain connects TRBV18 to TRBJ2-2, with 8 bases identical to TRBD2. From germline, CDR1 is KGHSH and CDR2 LQKENI. Trimming removed 1 base from V and 1 base from J; junction bases left unmatched: 5. The CDR3 runs 17 residues. Here the CDR3 reads CASSPRRGGWNTGELFF. CDR3 DNA sequence: TGTGCCAGCTCACCACGACGGGGGGGCTGGAACACCGGGGAGCTGTTTTTT.

The chain has TRBV2 and TRBJ2-1; D remains unclear. CDR3 size: 10 residues. Germline CDR1 is SNHLY and CDR2 is FYNNEI. The V end lost 6 bases, the J end lost 7 bases, and 4 bases lay between the germline ends. The CDR3: CASRSNEQFF. CDR3 DNA sequence: TGTGCCAGCAGGAGTAATGAGCAGTTCTTC.

The chain carries TRBV6-5 and TRBJ1-6; D remains unclear. CDR3 length: 14 residues. Trimming took 6 bases from V and 10 from J, leaving 16 bases between them. Germline CDR1 reads MNHEY; CDR2 reads SVGAGI. The CDR3: CASRLTSVVSPLHF. The CDR3 DNA is TGTGCCAGCAGGCTAACTTCCGTGGTCTCACCCCTCCACTTT.

The chain combines TRBV7-6 with TRBJ2-5; 10 bases are shared with TRBD1. CDR3 size: 15 residues. The germline gives CDR1 SGHVS, CDR2 FNYEAQ. V gave up 4 bases and J gave up 5 bases; unmatched junction bases: 7. The CDR3 region has the DNA TGTGCCAGCAGCTCGCCGGGACAGGGGACGGAGACCCAGTACTTC. Its translation is CASSSPGQGTETQYF.

The rearrangement joins TRBV6-2 or TRBV6-3 to TRBJ1-6; 7 bases line up with TRBD1. CDR1 is MNHEY and CDR2 is SVGEGT in the germline V gene. After removal of 2 bases from V and 6 bases from J, the junction contained 4 bases not matched to a gene. The CDR3 spans 15 residues. This CDR3 reads CASSYLTGRNSPLHF. CDR3 nucleotides: TGTGCCAGCAGTTACCTGACAGGGCGTAATTCACCCCTCCACTTT.

The rearrangement links TRBV4-1 to TRBJ1-2; no firm D call. Trimming removed 4 bases from V and 2 bases from J, with 14 bases in between. This CDR3 has 15 amino acids. From germline, CDR1 is MGHRA and CDR2 YSYEKL. This chain's CDR3 is CASSPAVGMNYGYTF. The DNA for the CDR3 is TGCGCCAGCAGCCCAGCGGTTGGGATGAACTATGGCTACACCTTC.

V gene TRBV21-1 combines with J gene TRBJ2-5; the listed D gene, TRBD2, was not tested against the DNA. TRBV21-1 is a pseudogene locus. The CDR3 has 20 amino acids. CDR3 protein: CASSKRAIPEGLIHGETQYF. Written as DNA, the CDR3 is TGTGCCAGCAGCAAACGCGCAATCCCGGAAGGCCTCATCCACGGGGAGACCCAGTACTTC.

The V gene is TRBV18, the J gene TRBJ1-2; D ambiguous. The ends were cut back, 5 bases at V and 4 bases at J, with 8 bases in the middle. Germline CDR1 is KGHSH and CDR2 is LQKENI. The CDR3 extends over 12 amino acids. In nucleotides, the CDR3 is TGTGCCAGCTCAGCGGCAGCCTATGGCTACACCTTC. It yields the protein CASSAAAYGYTF.

The V and J genes are TRBV19 and TRBJ1-1; D is uncertain. V was trimmed by 6 bases and J by 0 bases, leaving 11 bases between them. The CDR3 has 14 amino acids. Germline V gene lookup returns CDR1 LNHDA and CDR2 SQIVND (reference sequence). The CDR3 is CASRGLRMNTEAFF. CDR3 nucleotides: TGTGCCAGTAGAGGACTGAGGATGAACACTGAAGCTTTCTTT.

This clone has a single count. The rearrangement uses TRBV12-1 and TRBJ1-2. TRBV12-1 counts as a pseudogene. The CDR3 totals 14 residues. CDR3 amino acids: CASSLDGRGSGYTF. The DNA for the CDR3 is TGTGCCAGCAGCTTGGACGGACGGGGGAGCGGCTACACCTTC.

The chain uses TRBV27 and TRBJ2-7; possibly TRBD1 for D (8 bases). CDR1 MNHEY and CDR2 SMNVEV come from the germline V gene (reference sequence). Trimming took off 5 bases at V and 2 bases at J, with 13 bases between the two ends. CDR3 length: 14 residues. In DNA, the CDR3 is TGTGCCAGCAGTCGAACAGGGGGGGCCTACGAGCAGTACTTC. This sequence encodes CASSRTGGAYEQYF.

This chain joins TRBV5-1 and TRBJ2-1, with 14 bases that match TRBD2. Trimming took 2 bases from V and 8 from J; bases not matched to a gene: 9. The CDR3 sequence is 17 residues long. Germline CDR1 and CDR2: SGHRS and YFSETQ. This CDR3 reads CASSFRLAGGRFYEQFF. The CDR3, as DNA: TGCGCCAGCAGCTTCAGACTAGCGGGGGGGCGGTTCTATGAGCAGTTCTTC.

The V call is TRBV5-4, the J call TRBJ2-3, with D possibly TRBD2 on 6 matching bases. Trimming took 6 bases from V and 0 from J, leaving 14 bases between them. Germline CDR1 and CDR2: SGHNT and YYREEE (reference sequence). The CDR3 extends over 15 amino acids. CDR3 sequence reads: CASTPGGGSTDTQYF. CDR3 coding DNA: TGTGCCAGCACTCCCGGGGGAGGTAGCACAGATACGCAGTATTTT.

The chain links TRBV29-1 to TRBJ1-1; a possible D gene is TRBD1 (5 bases). Germline assignment: CDR1 SQVTM and CDR2 ANQGSEA. Trimming took off 1 base at V and 11 bases at J, with 14 bases between the two ends. The CDR3 covers 12 residues. The CDR3 region has the DNA TGCAGCGTTGAAGGGGTCAGGGAAGGGGCTTTCTTT. Translating it yields CSVEGVREGAFF.

This rearrangement joins TRBV6-1 to TRBJ1-2; TRBD1 aligns across 11 bases. J gave up 3 bases and V 1 base, and 1 base lay outside the gene matches. The V gene's germline CDR1 is MNHNS and CDR2 SASEGT. The CDR3 is made up of 15 amino acids. CDR3 region: CASSEGTGGHYGYTF. In DNA form, the CDR3 reads TGTGCCAGCAGTGAAGGGACAGGGGGCCACTATGGCTACACCTTC.

The J gene is TRBJ2-7, the V gene TRBV7-6, with a possible D match to TRBD1 (6 bases). Between the trimmed V and J ends, which lost 1 base and 3 bases, there was a span of 13 bases. This CDR3 contains 15 residues. Germline V gene sequence: CDR1 SGHVS, CDR2 FNYEAQ. The CDR3 nucleotides are TGTGCCAGCAGCTTAGAGGACAGTAGAAGCTACGAGCAGTACTTC. Translation: CASSLEDSRSYEQYF.

This clone was counted a few times. The chain combines TRBV14 with TRBJ1-6, with TRBD1 matching over 9 bases. Trimming took 4 bases from V and 16 from J; bases not matched to a gene: 8. From germline, CDR1 is SGHDN and CDR2 FVKESK. This CDR3 region has 13 residues. The CDR3 DNA reads TGTGCCAGCAGCCGCAGACAGGGGGAGAGGCTCCACTTT. Translation gives CASSRRQGERLHF.